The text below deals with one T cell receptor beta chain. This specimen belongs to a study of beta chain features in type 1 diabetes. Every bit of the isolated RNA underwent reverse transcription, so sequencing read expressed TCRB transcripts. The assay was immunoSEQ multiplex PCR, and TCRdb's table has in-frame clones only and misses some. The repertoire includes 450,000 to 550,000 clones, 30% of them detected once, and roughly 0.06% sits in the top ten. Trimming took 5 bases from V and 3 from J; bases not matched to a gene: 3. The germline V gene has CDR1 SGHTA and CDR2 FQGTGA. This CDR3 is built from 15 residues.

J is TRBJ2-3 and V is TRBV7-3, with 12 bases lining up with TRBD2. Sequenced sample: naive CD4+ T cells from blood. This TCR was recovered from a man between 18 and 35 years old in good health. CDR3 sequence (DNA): TGTGCCAGCAGCCCCACTAGCGGGAGGACAGATACGCAGTATTTT. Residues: CASSPTSGRTDTQYF.